What follows describes a single T cell receptor beta chain. The entry originates in a study of technical replicates of blood from a handful of donors. Measured with immunoSEQ multiplex PCR; TCRdb has only the in-frame clones, and not every one. The sample includes more than 90,000 clones, about 94% seen only once; the top ten take over 0.2%. The CDR3 covers 17 residues. V shed 2 bases and J 6 bases; nucleotides not matched to a gene: 16. The V gene's germline CDR1 is SQVTM and CDR2 ANQGSEA. This sequence originates from a human donor in good health. Sequenced input: T cells isolated from PBMCs. V and J are TRBV29-1 and TRBJ2-7, with 10 bases lining up with TRBD2. This CDR3 reads CSVEQLAGGTGVAEQYF. As DNA, the CDR3 is TGCAGCGTTGAACAATTAGCGGGAGGTACGGGGGTTGCCGAGCAGTACTTC.